This is a list of T cell receptor beta chains from one sample in a study of Ad26.COV2.S vaccination and SARS-CoV-2 variants. Profiled with immunoSEQ multiplex PCR; TCRdb holds only in-frame clones, not every one. The sample lists about 430,000 clones; approximately 90% were seen once. This specimen consisted of peripheral blood, obtained in a trial of Ad26.COV2.S vaccine versus placebo. Receptors originate from a person aged 18 to 59 who received the Ad26.COV2.S COVID-19 vaccine or a placebo. The CDR3 runs from the conserved cysteine through the conserved F or W. Each record gives: clone size, V gene, D gene, J gene, CDR3 length, CDR3 DNA, CDR3 protein. A D gene is named only where the DNA matches it firmly. Some rows mark clone size as missing; the rest say once, few, many or name a class of expanded clone.

>once|TRBV13|NA|TRBJ2-1|17
TGTGCCAGCAGCTTAGGGACCCCCCAGCGGGTTTACAATGAGCAGTTCTTC
CASSLGTPQRVYNEQFF
>NA|TRBV6-5|TRBD2|TRBJ2-5|13
TGTGCCAGCAGGCTAGCGGGACCGGAGACCCAGTACTTC
CASRLAGPETQYF
>NA|TRBV27|NA|TRBJ2-7|13
TGTGCCAGCAGTTTATCGGGTTCGTCCGAGCAGTACTTC
CASSLSGSSEQYF
>once|TRBV10-3|NA|TRBJ2-7|13
TGTGCCATCAGTGAGGAAAACGTCCACGAGCAGTACTTC
CAISEENVHEQYF
>many|TRBV4-3|NA|TRBJ1-1|16
TGCGCCAGCAGCCAAGCGGCGGACACCCGATGGACTGAAGCTTTCTTT
CASSQAADTRWTEAFF
>NA|TRBV5-4|NA|TRBJ1-2|13
TGTGCCAGCAGTAGGGACTCCCACTATGGCTACACCTTC
CASSRDSHYGYTF
>NA|TRBV5-1|NA|TRBJ2-1|15
TGCGCCAGCAGCTTGGCCGTCTCAGCAATCGGTGAGCAGTTCTTC
CASSLAVSAIGEQFF
>NA|TRBV19|TRBD1|TRBJ1-1|16
TGTGCCAGTAGGACTGATGAAGAGACAGGGAGCACTGAAGCTTTCTTT
CASRTDEETGSTEAFF
>NA|TRBV6-4|TRBD1|TRBJ2-1|14
TGTGCCAGCAGCCTAGGGGGCTGGTACAATGAGCAGTTCTTC
CASSLGGWYNEQFF
>NA|TRBV5-5|TRBD2|TRBJ2-7|15
TGTGCCAGCAGCTTGGCTAGCGGGAGCTTCTACGAGCAGTACTTC
CASSLASGSFYEQYF
>NA|TRBV4-3|NA|TRBJ1-4|16
TGCGCCAGCAGCCAAGAAGGTCGGAATTATAATGAAAAACTGTTTTTT
CASSQEGRNYNEKLFF
>NA|TRBV7-9|NA|TRBJ2-1|14
TGTGCCAGCAGCTTAAAGAGTGCGGCTGGTGAGCAGTTCTTC
CASSLKSAAGEQFF
>NA|TRBV5-5|TRBD1|TRBJ2-1|15
TGTGCCAGCACCATTACGGGACAGGGGGGATATGAGCAGTTCTTC
CASTITGQGGYEQFF
>once|TRBV28|NA|TRBJ1-1|16
TGTGCCAGCAGTTCCTCAGGGGCCGGGATGAACACTGAAGCTTTCTTT
CASSSSGAGMNTEAFF